A single sample gave rise to the 8 T cell receptor beta chains below, sequenced in a study of Graves' ophthalmopathy and Graves' hyperthyroidism. RNA transcripts were the source from which TCR beta CDR3 regions were amplified. Investigators did first-round RT-PCR with HTBI primers, then second-round multiplex PCR. From the multiplex PCR reads, TCRdb called clonotypes with MiXCR, one entry per CDR3 protein. The sample contains a few hundred thousand distinct CDR3 sequences, about a sixth of which appear only once. Material: peripheral blood. These receptors were collected from an adult woman with stable Graves' hyperthyroidism.

This clonotype was recorded many times. This sequence joins TRBV19 and TRBJ1-2, with a weak D call TRBD1 (6 bases). V lost 9 bases, J lost 7 bases, and 21 bases lay in between. CDR1 is LNHDA and CDR2 is SQIVND in the germline V gene (reference sequence). The CDR3 length is 14 residues. The CDR3 DNA sequence: TGTGCCAGCCGCGGGACAATATATGGTGGTGGCTACACCTTC. Protein product: CASRGTIYGGGYTF.

The chain combines TRBV30 with TRBJ2-7; 13 positions agree with TRBD2. There are 13 residues in the CDR3. With V trimmed by 5 bases and J by 5 bases, 3 bases remained unmatched. The germline V gene has CDR1 GTSNPN and CDR2 SVGIG (reference sequence). Written as DNA, the CDR3 is TGTGCCTGGGGACTAGCGGGAGAGAACGAGCAGTACTTC. Protein sequence: CAWGLAGENEQYF.

This clonotype was found many times. The CDR3 bases are TGTGCCAGCAGTTTAGCGCCTGGGTACGAGCAGTACTTC. It codes for CASSLAPGYEQYF. The gene calls are TRBV12-3 or TRBV12-4 and TRBJ2-7; D is unresolved. This CDR3 is 13 amino acids long. V was pared by 0 bases and J by 4 bases, with 7 bases between.

This clonotype was seen many times. The chain carries TRBV4-1 and TRBJ1-5, with D hard to call. V was trimmed by 2 bases and J by 5 bases, leaving 7 bases between them. Per germline, CDR1 MGHRA and CDR2 YSYEKL. This CDR3 contains 13 residues. This chain's CDR3 is CASSQYRDQPQHF. The CDR3 bases are TGCGCCAGCAGCCAATATCGAGATCAGCCCCAGCATTTT.

This clonotype was observed at least ten times. CDR3 in amino acids: CASSLDRGGREQYF. CDR3 nucleotide sequence: TGTGCCAGCAGTTTGGACAGGGGAGGACGCGAGCAGTACTTC. This rearrangement joins TRBV27 to TRBJ2-7; 9 positions match TRBD1. Germline lookup yields CDR1 MNHEY and CDR2 SMNVEV (reference sequence). This CDR3 region has 14 residues. Trimming removed 3 bases from V and 6 bases from J; junction bases left unmatched: 6.

This clonotype was seen ten or more times. Here the CDR3 DNA reads TGTGCCAGCTACGACAGAGCCTTAGGTCATGGCTACACCTTC. Translating it yields CASYDRALGHGYTF. The chain carries TRBV27 and TRBJ1-2, with a tentative D call TRBD1 (5 bases). CDR3 length: 14 amino acids. Trimming took off 8 bases at V and 6 bases at J, with 19 bases between the two ends. Germline CDR1 reads MNHEY; CDR2 reads SMNVEV (reference sequence).

The rearrangement links TRBV11-3 to TRBJ1-1; the D gene is possibly TRBD1 (5 bases). From germline, CDR1 is SGHNT and CDR2 YENEEA. Trimming stripped 0 bases from V and 12 bases from J, with 20 bases between. There are 15 residues in the CDR3. Written as DNA, the CDR3 is TGTGCCAGCAGCTTAGAAACCCCAGGGCTTTTGAAGCCTTTCTTT. This translates into CASSLETPGLLKPFF.

The table lists this clonotype with many counts. The chain is built from TRBV7-2 and TRBJ2-2; D gene uncertain. The V end lost 5 bases, the J end lost 4 bases, and 17 bases lay between the germline ends. This CDR3 region has 16 residues. The germline CDR1 and CDR2 sequences are SGHTA and FQGNSA. The DNA for the CDR3 is TGTGCCAGCAGCCCCAATACGTGGGCTCTCACCGGGGAGCTGTTTTTT. It is translated as CASSPNTWALTGELFF. Full variable domain (remainder filled in from reference TRBV7-2 and TRBJ2-2): GAGVSQSPSNKVTEKGKDVELRCDPISGHTALYWYRQSLGQGLEFLIYFQGNSAPDKSGLPSDRFSAERTGGSVSTLTIQRTQQEDSAVYLCASSPNTWALTGELFFGEGSRLTVL.